The rows below give T cell receptor beta chains drawn from one sample of a study of T cells in Graves' hyperthyroidism and ophthalmopathy. TCRdb used MiXCR to reprocess the multiplex PCR reads, holding one entry per CDR3 protein. In the table there are some 560,000 distinct CDR3 sequences, approximately 14% of which are singletons. Sequences were obtained from blood. These receptors originate from a woman in her thirties with Graves' hyperthyroidism. Each CDR3 is given with its conserved first and last residue. D genes are given only for firm matches. Rows give clone size only sometimes, using once, few, many, or a class for an expanded clone.

d_call clone_size cdr3_length j_call v_call cdr3_nt cdr3_aa
TRBD2 many 15 TRBJ2-2 TRBV11-2 TGTGCCAGCAGCCGTAGACTAGCGGACACCGGGGAGCTGTTTTTT CASSRRLADTGELFF
NA few 13 TRBJ2-1 TRBV10-3 TGTGCCATCAGTGAGTCAGGGTACAATGAGCAGTTCTTC CAISESGYNEQFF
NA NA 14 TRBJ1-6 TRBV6-5 TGTGCCAGCAGTTACGACGGGAGGAATTCACCCCTCCACTTT CASSYDGRNSPLHF
NA many 14 TRBJ2-7 TRBV6-1 TGTGCCAGCAGTGAGGGGGCTGGCTCCTACGAGCAGTACTTC CASSEGAGSYEQYF
TRBD2 many 15 TRBJ2-1 TRBV28 TGTGCCAGCAGCAATGGACTAGCGGGTTACAATGAGCAGTTCTTC CASSNGLAGYNEQFF
TRBD2 many 16 TRBJ2-1 TRBV7-2 TGTGCCAGCAGCTTCCGGGTGACTAGCGGCCCCAATGAGCAGTTCTTC CASSFRVTSGPNEQFF
NA many 16 TRBJ1-6 TRBV18 TGTGCCAGCTCACCCGACCAAGCGGCATCTAATTCACCCCTCCACTTT CASSPDQAASNSPLHF
TRBD1 many 12 TRBJ1-5 TRBV2 TGTGCCAGCAGTCAGGGGGATCAGCCCCAGCATTTT CASSQGDQPQHF
NA many 15 TRBJ2-2 TRBV5-5 TGTGCCAGCAGCTTGTCAGGGGCAGGCACCGGGGAGCTGTTTTTT CASSLSGAGTGELFF
NA NA 14 TRBJ1-1 TRBV11-2 TGTGCCAGCAGCCTAGCCTGGCGGAACACTGAAGCTTTCTTT CASSLAWRNTEAFF
TRBD1 many 15 TRBJ1-4 TRBV6-2/TRBV6-3 TGTGCCAGCAGACCCACCGGGACAGGACCGGAAAAACTGTTTTTT CASRPTGTGPEKLFF
TRBD2 NA 14 TRBJ2-3 TRBV10-3 TGTGCCATCAGTGGACTAGCGGGCGGGGATACGCAGTATTTT CAISGLAGGDTQYF
TRBD2 many 15 TRBJ2-7 TRBV3-1 TGTGCCAGCAGCCAAGGAGCGGGAGTTCTATACGAGCAGTACTTC CASSQGAGVLYEQYF